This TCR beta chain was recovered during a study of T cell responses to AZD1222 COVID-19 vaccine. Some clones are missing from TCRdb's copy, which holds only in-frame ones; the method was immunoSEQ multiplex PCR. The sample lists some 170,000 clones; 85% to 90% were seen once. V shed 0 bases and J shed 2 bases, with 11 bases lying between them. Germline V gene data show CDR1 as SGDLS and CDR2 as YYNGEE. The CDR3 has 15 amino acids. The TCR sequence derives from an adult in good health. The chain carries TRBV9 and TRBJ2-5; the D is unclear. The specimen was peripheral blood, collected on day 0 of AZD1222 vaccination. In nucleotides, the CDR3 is TGTGCCAGCAGCGTAGGGCCGGGCCAACAAGAGACCCAGTACTTC. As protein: CASSVGPGQQETQYF.